The rows below give T cell receptor beta chains drawn from one sample of a study of blood T cell repertoires in COVID-19. Repertoires were generated with immunoSEQ multiplex PCR, while TCRdb's copy carries only in-frame clones and drops some. The sample includes about 150,000 clones, 70% to 90% of them seen just once. Sequenced sample: peripheral blood. Source of these receptors: a woman of 80 years or more with COVID-19, enrolled during active disease. The conserved cysteine and the conserved F or W are not part of the CDR3 here.

TRBJ1-4 | TRBV3-1/TRBV3-2 | ASSQDGWDRENEKLF
TRBJ2-3 | TRBV28 | ASLTSGVTDTQY
TRBJ1-1 | TRBV27 | ASSLGTGGVTEAF
TRBJ1-1 | TRBV6-2/TRBV6-3 | ASSLERSGVTEAF
TRBJ1-6 | TRBV6-1 | ASSEWTGAIYNSPLH
TRBJ2-3 | TRBV29-1 | SVSGGSVGDTQY
TRBJ1-1 | TRBV11-3 | ASRSILAF
TRBJ1-3 | TRBV11-2 | ASSLPGLRNTIY
TRBJ2-7 | TRBV6-2/TRBV6-3 | ASSFGSVRYEQY
TRBJ2-2 | TRBV5-5 | ASSLVTAANTGELF
TRBJ2-5 | TRBV6-5 | ASRLGLAWGETQY
TRBJ2-1 | TRBV2 | ASTDKLAGLKF
TRBJ2-1 | TRBV6-2/TRBV6-3 | ASSYSISRWNNEQF
TRBJ2-1 | TRBV5-1 | ASSPATNRNEQF
TRBJ2-5 | TRBV4-3 | ASSPRGPPETQY
TRBJ1-2 | TRBV5-4 | ASSFPNLNYGYT
TRBJ2-5 | TRBV3-1/TRBV3-2 | ASSPLISSGRGETQY
TRBJ2-1 | TRBV6-5 | ASTPSASSYNEQF
TRBJ2-5 | TRBV7-6 | ASSKGGLAGQETQY
TRBJ1-2 | TRBV9 | ASSVITRGLHYGYT
TRBJ2-7 | TRBV14 | ASSPGPLAAAY
TRBJ1-5 | TRBV6-2/TRBV6-3 | ASSYSLEGNQPQH
TRBJ2-7 | TRBV19 | ASRVGSSSYEQY
TRBJ2-5 | TRBV7-6 | ASSLASASGRGETQY
TRBJ1-5 | TRBV12-3/TRBV12-4 | ASSFTQEPQH
TRBJ1-5 | TRBV6-5 | ASGRGNQPQH
TRBJ2-7 | TRBV12-3/TRBV12-4 | ASSPGTNYEQY
TRBJ1-6 | TRBV7-9 | ASSLEGRLSPLH
TRBJ1-4 | TRBV29-1 | SVGAGNEKLF
TRBJ2-7 | TRBV5-1 | ASSLTYGQGGGEQY
TRBJ2-7 | TRBV11-3 | ASSEGSTYEQY
TRBJ1-1 | TRBV5-1 | ASSLRGWDTEAF
TRBJ1-5 | TRBV6-1 | ASSEGTPYQPQH
TRBJ2-7 | TRBV10-3 | AISESRYEQY